This T cell receptor (beta chain) comes out of a study of blood T cell repertoires in COVID-19. Study at large: Sources were T cells, B-cell-depleted T cells, or PBMCs; the material itself was cDNA or gDNA.

The CDR3 consists of 13 residues. Trimming cost V 2 bases and J 12 bases; bases outside gene matches: 4. Looked up from germline, CDR1 is MNHEY and CDR2 is SVGAGI. Method: immunoSEQ multiplex PCR; TCRdb's copy keeps in-frame clones and lacks some. The sample lists roughly 150,000 clones; 75% to 80% were seen once. This sequence was found in a woman aged 80 or over with acute or convalescent COVID-19. Source material: peripheral blood. The V gene is TRBV6-5, the J gene TRBJ1-6; TRBD1 aligns across 7 bases. CDR3 region: CASSYGQERPLHF. CDR3 in DNA: TGTGCCAGCAGTTACGGACAGGAGAGACCCCTCCACTTT.